This note documents a single T cell receptor beta chain sequence. Its antigen is unidentified. An end of the junction does not agree with germline; a read error may underlie this. The study ran its PCR with 60 Vbeta and 13 Jbeta primers. Assay: immunoSEQ multiplex PCR; the TCRdb copy retains only in-frame clones and omits some. Among under 200,000 clones listed, around 80% were seen once. The entry originates in a study of cytomegalovirus exposure and HLA in healthy donors. Study results and caveats: At a 0.05 false discovery rate, a later analysis found 18,000 or so TCR beta sequences to be associated with HLA alleles.

The sequence derives from a female donor in good health and CMV-seronegative. Sequencing was done on a sample of PBMCs.

The CDR3 protein is CASSQERVGEKMFF. The CDR3 DNA sequence: TGCGCCAGCAGCCAAGAGAGGGTGGGTGAAAAAATGTTTTTT. The V and J genes are TRBV4-1 and TRBJ1-4, with D uncertain. This CDR3 is built from 14 residues. CDR1 is MGHRA, CDR2 YSYEKL, per germline.